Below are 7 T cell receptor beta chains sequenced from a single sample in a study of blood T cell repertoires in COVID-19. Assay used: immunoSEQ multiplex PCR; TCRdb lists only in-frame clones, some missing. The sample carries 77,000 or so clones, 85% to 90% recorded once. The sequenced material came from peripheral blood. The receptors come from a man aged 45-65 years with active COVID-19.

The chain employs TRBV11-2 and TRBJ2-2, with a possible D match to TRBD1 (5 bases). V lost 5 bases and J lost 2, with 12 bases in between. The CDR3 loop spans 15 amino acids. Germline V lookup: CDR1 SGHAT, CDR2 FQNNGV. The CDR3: CASSPRTPNTGELFF. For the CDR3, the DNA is TGTGCCAGCAGCCCCCGGACACCCAACACCGGGGAGCTGTTTTTT.

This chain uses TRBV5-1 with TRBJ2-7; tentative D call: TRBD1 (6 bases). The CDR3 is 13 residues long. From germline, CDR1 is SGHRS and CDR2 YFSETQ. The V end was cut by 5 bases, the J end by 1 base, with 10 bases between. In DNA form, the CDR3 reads TGCGCCAGCAGATTTACAGGGTCCTACGAGCAGTACTTC. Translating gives CASRFTGSYEQYF.

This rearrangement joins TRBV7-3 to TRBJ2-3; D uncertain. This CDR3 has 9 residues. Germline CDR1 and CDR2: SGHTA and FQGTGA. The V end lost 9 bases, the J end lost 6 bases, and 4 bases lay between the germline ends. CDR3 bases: TGTGCCAGGAGGGATACGCAGTATTTT. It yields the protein CARRDTQYF.

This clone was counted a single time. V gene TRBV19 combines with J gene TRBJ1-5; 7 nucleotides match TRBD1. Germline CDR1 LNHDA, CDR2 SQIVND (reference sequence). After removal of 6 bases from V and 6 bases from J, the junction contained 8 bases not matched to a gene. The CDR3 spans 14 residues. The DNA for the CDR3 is TGTGCCAGTAGCACAGGGGTTAATAGTCAGCCCCAGCATTTT. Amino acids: CASSTGVNSQPQHF.

CDR3 sequence (DNA): TGCGCCAGCAGCGTGGGACAAAAGGACAATGAGCAGTTCTTC. The encoded protein is CASSVGQKDNEQFF. This chain uses TRBV5-1 with TRBJ2-1, with D possibly matching TRBD1 (6 bases). The CDR3 is 14 residues long. Germline lookup yields CDR1 SGHRS and CDR2 YFSETQ. Trimming left V 4 bases short and J 5 bases short, with 13 bases between.

The CDR3 nucleotides are TGTGCCAGTAGTATAGAACCGGGAGGTAACACCGGGGAGCTGTTTTTT. It yields the protein CASSIEPGGNTGELFF. V is TRBV19 and J is TRBJ2-2; TRBD2 matches 7 bases. Germline loops: CDR1 LNHDA, CDR2 SQIVND (reference sequence). The V segment lost 0 bases and the J segment 2 bases; nucleotides outside the gene matches: 3. This CDR3 comprises 16 residues.

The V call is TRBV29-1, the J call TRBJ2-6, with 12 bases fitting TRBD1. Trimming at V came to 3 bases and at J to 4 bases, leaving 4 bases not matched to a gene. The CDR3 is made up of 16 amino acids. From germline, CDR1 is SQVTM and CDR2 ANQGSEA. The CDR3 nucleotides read TGCAGCGTTGAGGGACAGGGGGCGCTCGGGGCCAACGTCCTGACTTTC. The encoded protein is CSVEGQGALGANVLTF.